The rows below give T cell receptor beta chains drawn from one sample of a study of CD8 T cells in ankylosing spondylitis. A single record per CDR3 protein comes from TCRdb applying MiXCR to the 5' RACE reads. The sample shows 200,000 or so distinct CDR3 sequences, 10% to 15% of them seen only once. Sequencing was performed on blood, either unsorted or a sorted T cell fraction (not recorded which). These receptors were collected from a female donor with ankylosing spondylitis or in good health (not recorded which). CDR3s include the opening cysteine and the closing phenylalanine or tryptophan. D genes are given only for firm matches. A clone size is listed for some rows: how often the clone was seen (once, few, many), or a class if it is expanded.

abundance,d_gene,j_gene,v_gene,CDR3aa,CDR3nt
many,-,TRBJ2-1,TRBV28,CASSLGKPGQQFF,TGTGCCAGCAGCCTAGGGAAACCGGGACAGCAGTTCTTC
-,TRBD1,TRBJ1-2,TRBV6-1,CASGQGGGNYGYTF,TGTGCCAGCGGACAGGGGGGAGGAAACTATGGCTACACCTTC
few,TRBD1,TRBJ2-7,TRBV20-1,CSARDVGQDHRYEQYF,TGCAGTGCTAGAGATGTCGGACAGGATCACCGCTACGAGCAGTACTTC
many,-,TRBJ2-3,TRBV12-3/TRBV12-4,CASSPPGEGLTQYF,TGTGCCAGCAGTCCCCCAGGGGAAGGGCTTACGCAGTATTTT
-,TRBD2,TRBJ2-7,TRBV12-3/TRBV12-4,CASSFPLAGGGEQYF,TGTGCCAGCAGTTTCCCACTAGCGGGAGGGGGCGAGCAGTACTTC
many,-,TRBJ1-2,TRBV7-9,CASSLGDWAVGGYTF,TGTGCCAGCAGCTTAGGAGATTGGGCAGTTGGTGGCTACACCTTC
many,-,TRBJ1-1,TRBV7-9,CASPYTEAFF,TGTGCCAGCCCCTATACTGAAGCTTTCTTT
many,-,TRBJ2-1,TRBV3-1,CASSQGVVGAYNEQFF,TGTGCCAGCAGCCAAGGGGTTGTCGGGGCCTACAATGAGCAGTTCTTC
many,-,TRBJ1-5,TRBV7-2,CASSPRLDQPQHF,TGTGCCAGCAGCCCAAGGCTAGATCAGCCCCAGCATTTT
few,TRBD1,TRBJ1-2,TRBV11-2,CASSLRGRGYGYTF,TGTGCCAGCAGCTTAAGGGGGCGAGGTTATGGCTACACCTTC
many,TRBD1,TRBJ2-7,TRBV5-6,CASSQPGQGIDEQYF,TGTGCCAGCAGCCAACCGGGACAGGGGATCGACGAGCAGTACTTC
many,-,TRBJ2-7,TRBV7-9,CASRPSGTLYEQYF,TGTGCCAGCAGGCCTTCCGGGACTCTCTACGAGCAGTACTTC
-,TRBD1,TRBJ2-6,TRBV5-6,CASSLQGAGANVLTF,TGTGCCAGCAGCTTGCAGGGGGCTGGGGCCAACGTCCTGACTTTC
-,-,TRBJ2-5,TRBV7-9,CASSPSLETQYF,TGTGCCAGCAGCCCGTCCCTAGAGACCCAGTACTTC
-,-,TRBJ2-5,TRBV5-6,CASSIGQETQYF,TGTGCCAGCAGCATAGGACAAGAGACCCAGTACTTC
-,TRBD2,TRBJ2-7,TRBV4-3,CASSQGSGSIYEQYF,TGCGCCAGCAGCCAAGGAAGCGGGAGCATCTACGAGCAGTACTTC
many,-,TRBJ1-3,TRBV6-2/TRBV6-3,CASTQGGSGNTIYF,TGTGCCAGCACCCAGGGAGGCTCTGGAAACACCATATATTTT
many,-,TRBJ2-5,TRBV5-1,CASSLITGLQETQYF,TGCGCCAGCAGCTTGATTACAGGACTCCAAGAGACCCAGTACTTC
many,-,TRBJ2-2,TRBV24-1,CATSDWIGTANTGELFF,TGTGCCACCAGTGATTGGATCGGGACGGCGAACACCGGGGAGCTGTTTTTT
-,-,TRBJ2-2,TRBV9,CASSVGTLFANTGELFF,TGTGCCAGCAGCGTAGGTACTCTGTTCGCGAACACCGGGGAGCTGTTTTTT
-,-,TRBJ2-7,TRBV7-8,CASSRGESYEQYF,TGTGCCAGCAGCAGAGGGGAATCCTACGAGCAGTACTTC
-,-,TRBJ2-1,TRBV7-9,CASISPPGNEQFF,TGTGCCAGCATCTCTCCCCCTGGGAATGAGCAGTTCTTC
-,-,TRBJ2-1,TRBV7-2,CASGDLARTF,TGTGCCAGCGGGGACTTAGCCAGGACCTTC
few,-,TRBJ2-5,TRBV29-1,CSVATGATQYF,TGCAGCGTTGCAACGGGGGCTACCCAGTACTTC
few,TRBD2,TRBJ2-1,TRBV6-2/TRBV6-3,CASSQGLAQFF,TGTGCCAGCTCTCAAGGACTAGCGCAGTTCTTC
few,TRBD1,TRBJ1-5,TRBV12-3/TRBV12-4,CASSPLQGDQPQHF,TGTGCCAGCAGTCCGCTACAGGGGGATCAGCCCCAGCATTTT
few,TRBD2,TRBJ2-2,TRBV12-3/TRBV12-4,CASGLGLAGYTGELFF,TGTGCCAGCGGCCTAGGACTAGCGGGTTACACCGGGGAGCTGTTTTTT
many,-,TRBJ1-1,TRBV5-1,CASSLGGHTEAFF,TGCGCCAGCAGCTTGGGGGGGCACACTGAAGCTTTCTTT
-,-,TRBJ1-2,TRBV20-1,CSARDMNKIGYGYTF,TGCAGTGCTAGAGATATGAACAAGATAGGCTATGGCTACACCTTC
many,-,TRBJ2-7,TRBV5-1,CASSSTGSRSYEQYF,TGCGCCAGCAGTTCGACGGGTTCCCGCTCTTACGAGCAGTACTTC